This T cell receptor beta chain originates from a study of radiotherapy plus CTLA-4 blockade in lung cancer. Concerning this clone: Additional DNA sequences in this sample encode the identical CDR3.

Using immunoSEQ multiplex PCR, the repertoire was profiled, and TCRdb retains in-frame clones only, with some absent. The sample lists approximately 77,000 clones; around 80% were seen once. Between the trimmed V and J ends, which lost 3 bases and 3 bases, there was a span of 9 bases. CDR3 length: 13 residues. CDR1 is SGHTA and CDR2 is FQGNSA in the germline V gene. The TCR originated in a human donor with non-small cell lung cancer who had stable disease on radiotherapy plus ipilimumab. Source: peripheral blood, taken from a patient treated with radiotherapy plus ipilimumab. The gene calls are TRBV7-2 and TRBJ2-7; D call uncertain. The CDR3 region is CASSLRQVYEQYF. In DNA form, the CDR3 reads TGTGCCAGCAGCTTGCGTCAGGTCTACGAGCAGTACTTC.